Included here is one TCR beta chain sequence, with context. Its antigen is not known. Moderate-to-severe activity, CAS ≥3, NOSPECS ≥4 and duration under 3 months were recorded for donors with ophthalmopathy. In this cohort, patients with other autoimmune diseases, uncontrolled infections, pregnancy or lactation were excluded. PBMCs were isolated by Ficoll-Paque density gradient centrifugation, using 8 to 10 ml of fresh peripheral blood as the starting material. This sample is part of a study of Graves' ophthalmopathy and Graves' hyperthyroidism. The CDR3 runs to 13 residues. The study amplified TCR beta CDR3 regions using RNA transcripts. HTBI primers were used in a first-round RT-PCR, which preceded a second-round multiplex PCR. TCRdb analysed the multiplex PCR reads with MiXCR anew, one entry per CDR3 protein. Of about 740,000 distinct CDR3 sequences listed, approximately 40% were seen once; the top ten hold about 40%.

Study outcomes and limitations: Blood also held most thyroid clonotypes expanded above 0.001 frequency.

The sequence came from an adult man with Graves' ophthalmopathy. Sequenced: peripheral blood. The chain recombines TRBV12-3 or TRBV12-4 with TRBJ1-1; a weak D match, TRBD1 (6 bases). CDR3 nucleotide sequence: TGTGCTAGTGGTTTGGAATCGGGGGCGGGTGCTTTCTTT. Its protein product is CASGLESGAGAFF.